The following is a T cell receptor (beta chain) sequence with its context. It was negative isolation that provided the CD8+ and CD4+ T cells, whereas TEMRA cells were enriched by FACS. This sample is drawn from a study of CD8 T cells in Susac syndrome. The CDR3 is 14 residues long. V lost 6 bases to trimming and J lost 6 bases, with 16 bases between them. CDR1 is ENHRY and CDR2 is SYGVKD in the germline V gene. RNA amounts of roughly 0.45 to 1 ug underwent reverse transcription with random hexamers. Amplification of TCR beta CDR3 by immunoSEQ multiplex PCR spanned 54 Vbeta and 13 Jbeta. MiXCR, run by TCRdb on the immunoSEQ multiplex PCR reads, gives a single entry per CDR3 protein. This repertoire shows around 200,000 distinct CDR3 sequences, 95% found once; its top ten account for under 0.12%.

This TCR was recovered from a human donor in good health. Sample: CD4+ T cells from PBMCs. The genes are TRBV10-3 and TRBJ2-3; D may match TRBD1 or TRBD2 (5 bases each). The DNA for the CDR3 is TGTGCCATCAGATCCGGGGCCCAGGAGGATACGCAGTATTTT. Amino acids: CAIRSGAQEDTQYF.